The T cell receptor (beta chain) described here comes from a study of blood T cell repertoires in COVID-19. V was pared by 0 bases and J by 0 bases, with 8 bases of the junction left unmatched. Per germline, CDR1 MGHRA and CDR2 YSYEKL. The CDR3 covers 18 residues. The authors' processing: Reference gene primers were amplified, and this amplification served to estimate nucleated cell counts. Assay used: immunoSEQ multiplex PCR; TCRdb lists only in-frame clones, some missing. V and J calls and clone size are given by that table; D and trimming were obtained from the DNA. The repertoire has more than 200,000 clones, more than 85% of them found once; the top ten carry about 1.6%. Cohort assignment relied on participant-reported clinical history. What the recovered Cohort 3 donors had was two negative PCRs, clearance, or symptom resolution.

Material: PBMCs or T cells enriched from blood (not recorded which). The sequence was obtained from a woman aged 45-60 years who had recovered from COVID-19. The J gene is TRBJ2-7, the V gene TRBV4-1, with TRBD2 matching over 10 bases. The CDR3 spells CASSQDHRLAGASYEQYF. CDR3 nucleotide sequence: TGCGCCAGCAGCCAAGATCATCGGCTAGCGGGAGCCTCCTACGAGCAGTACTTC.